Shown below are 29 T cell receptor beta chains from a single sample sequenced in a study of control samples from healthy donors and cancer patients. Some clones are missing from TCRdb's copy, which holds only in-frame ones; the method was immunoSEQ multiplex PCR. Counted here are about 130,000 clones, approximately 90% occurring once; the ten biggest clones make up around 8.9%. Sequencing used blood. The receptor set was obtained from a man aged 18-30 years in good health.

V is TRBV3-1 (or the pseudogene TRBV3-2) and J is TRBJ2-2; no reliable D call. V was trimmed by 1 base and J by 7 bases, leaving 13 bases between them. The germline V gene encodes CDR1 LGHDT and CDR2 YNNKEL (reference sequence). The CDR3 is made up of 15 amino acids. CDR3 nucleotide sequence: TGTGCCAGCAGCCAAGGGCAGTGGGCTCACGGGGAGCTGTTTTTT. Its translation: CASSQGQWAHGELFF.

The chain couples TRBV30 to TRBJ2-5; D is uncertain. The germline CDR1 and CDR2 sequences are GTSNPN and SVGIG (reference sequence). V shed 0 bases and J shed 2 bases, with 1 base lying between them. The CDR3 loop spans 11 amino acids. In nucleotides, the CDR3 is TGTGCCTGGAGTGTACAAGAGACCCAGTACTTC. This gives the protein CAWSVQETQYF.

The chain joins TRBV5-1 to TRBJ2-2; D unclear. This CDR3 is built from 14 residues. The germline gives CDR1 SGHRS, CDR2 YFSETQ. Trimming shortened V by 5 bases and J by 3 bases, and 11 bases separated the two germline ends. The CDR3 bases are TGCGCCAGCAGTCCCTCTGTGGACACCGGGGAGCTGTTTTTT. Its protein product is CASSPSVDTGELFF.

J is TRBJ2-1 and V is TRBV27; D is perhaps TRBD2 (6 bases). CDR1 is MNHEY and CDR2 is SMNVEV in the germline V gene (reference sequence). The CDR3 is 13 residues long. V dropped 6 bases and J dropped 7 bases, with 13 bases sitting between them. CDR3 sequence: CASSLNGGNEQFF. The CDR3 DNA is TGTGCCAGCAGCCTAAACGGGGGTAATGAGCAGTTCTTC.

This chain's CDR3 is CASRNTGTANSPLHF. The CDR3, as DNA: TGTGCCAGCAGGAACACCGGGACGGCGAATTCACCCCTCCACTTT. V gene TRBV6-6 combines with J gene TRBJ1-6; perhaps TRBD1 as D (5 bases). The CDR3 sequence is 15 residues long. Trimming pared 6 bases from V and 7 bases from J, leaving 16 bases between. Germline V gene lookup returns CDR1 MNHNY and CDR2 SVGAGI (reference sequence).

V usage is TRBV4-1 and J usage is TRBJ2-7, with D maybe TRBD1 (6 bases). The CDR3 extends over 11 amino acids. Trimming pared 7 bases from V and 4 bases from J, leaving 8 bases between. Per germline, CDR1 MGHRA and CDR2 YSYEKL. DNA of the CDR3: TGCGCCAGCAAGGGGGAATACGAGCAGTACTTC. Amino acids: CASKGEYEQYF.

The V call is TRBV2, the J call TRBJ1-1; D gene ambiguous. Germline V gene data show CDR1 as SNHLY and CDR2 as FYNNEI. This CDR3 contains 13 residues. V was cut by 5 bases and J by 7 bases, with 14 bases left in between. The DNA of the CDR3 is TGTGCCAGCAGTCCTGGACCAGGAGGTGAAGCTTTCTTT. It yields the protein CASSPGPGGEAFF.

In nucleotides, the CDR3 is TGTGCCAGCTTTGGATCTCCTAGCTATGGCTACACCTTC. This codes for CASFGSPSYGYTF. The gene calls are TRBV18 and TRBJ1-2; D is undetermined. V dropped 7 bases and J dropped 4 bases, with 13 bases sitting between them. The germline V gene encodes CDR1 KGHSH and CDR2 LQKENI. The CDR3 runs to 13 residues.

The chain links TRBV5-1 to TRBJ1-1; TRBD1 might be the D (6 bases). V lost 0 bases and J 2 bases, leaving 14 bases between the germline ends. Germline V gives CDR1 SGHRS, CDR2 YFSETQ. The CDR3 runs to 16 residues. CDR3 nucleotides: TGCGCCAGCAGCTTGGCCGAAAGGGACACAAACACTGAAGCTTTCTTT. Translation gives CASSLAERDTNTEAFF.

The V call is TRBV20-1, the J call TRBJ1-2; D is ambiguous. CDR1 and CDR2 (germline): DFQATT, SNEGSKA (reference sequence). Deletions cut 5 bases from V and 4 bases from J, with 8 bases between. This CDR3 has 11 residues. CDR3 coding DNA: TGCAGTGCTCCTCTCTTCTATGGCTACACCTTC. Translation: CSAPLFYGYTF.

This clone is termed medium-sized. This chain links TRBV25-1 with TRBJ1-6; D call uncertain. Trimming shortened V by 2 bases and J by 14 bases, and 16 bases separated the two germline ends. Germline CDR1 reads MGHDK; CDR2 reads SYGVNS. The length of the CDR3 is 14 residues. The CDR3 protein is CASSEAGSGEALHF. CDR3 nucleotides: TGTGCCAGCAGTGAAGCTGGGAGTGGGGAGGCCCTCCACTTT.

The genes are TRBV10-3 and TRBJ1-2, with D hard to call. Trimming shortened V by 6 bases and J by 6 bases, and 14 bases separated the two germline ends. The germline CDR1 and CDR2 sequences are ENHRY and SYGVKD. The length of the CDR3 is 13 residues. The CDR3 DNA reads TGTGCCATCAGCGTCCCAATCAGGCATGGCTACACCTTC. As protein: CAISVPIRHGYTF.

The chain combines TRBV10-3 with TRBJ2-5; D unresolved. From germline, CDR1 is ENHRY and CDR2 SYGVKD. The CDR3 has 13 amino acids. V was pared by 2 bases and J by 1 base, with 5 bases between. The CDR3 is CAISERTQETQYF. The CDR3 DNA reads as TGTGCCATCAGTGAGAGGACCCAAGAGACCCAGTACTTC.

The rearrangement uses TRBV19 and TRBJ2-2; tentatively, D is TRBD1 (6 bases). The CDR3 has 16 residues. The V end lost 3 bases, the J end lost 1 base, and 12 bases lay between the germline ends. The V gene's germline CDR1 is LNHDA and CDR2 SQIVND (reference sequence). This CDR3 reads CASSISGVMNTGELFF. In DNA form, the CDR3 reads TGTGCCAGTAGTATCTCAGGGGTGATGAACACCGGGGAGCTGTTTTTT.

CDR3 sequence: CASSSQTGEGGYTF. In DNA form, the CDR3 reads TGTGCCAGCAGCTCGCAGACAGGGGAAGGTGGCTACACCTTC. The rearrangement links TRBV7-9 to TRBJ1-2; TRBD1 aligns across 8 bases. Trimming took 4 bases from V and 7 from J; bases not matched to a gene: 8. The CDR3 has 14 residues. Germline values: CDR1 SEHNR, CDR2 FQNEAQ (reference sequence).

This chain uses TRBV19 with TRBJ2-2; 8 nucleotides line up with TRBD1. V trimming: 5 bases; J trimming: 1 base; junction bases outside the gene matches: 6. Germline V gives CDR1 LNHDA, CDR2 SQIVND (reference sequence). The CDR3 sequence is 16 residues long. The CDR3 region has the DNA TGTGCCAGTAGTTCTCGCGGGACAGGGAACACCGGGGAGCTGTTTTTT. Encoded protein: CASSSRGTGNTGELFF.

This clone was counted at least ten times. The V gene is TRBV27, the J gene TRBJ2-3, with 8 nucleotides matching TRBD2. Germline assignment: CDR1 MNHEY and CDR2 SMNVEV (reference sequence). The trim removed 5 bases at V and 0 bases at J, leaving 7 bases unmatched. There are 16 residues in the CDR3. CDR3 DNA: TGTGCCAGCAGTCCCGGGGGGGGTCCTAGCACAGATACGCAGTATTTT. This encodes CASSPGGGPSTDTQYF.

This clone was counted a single time. This chain joins TRBV4-1 and TRBJ2-1; 11 nucleotides agree with TRBD2. Trimming cost V 1 base and J 5 bases; bases outside gene matches: 1. The CDR3 runs 15 residues. Germline CDR1 and CDR2: MGHRA and YSYEKL. CDR3 in amino acids: CASSQAGLADNEQFF. The DNA for the CDR3 is TGCGCCAGCAGCCAAGCGGGACTAGCGGACAATGAGCAGTTCTTC.

The chain couples TRBV30 to TRBJ1-1, with D tentatively TRBD1 (5 bases). Germline V gene lookup returns CDR1 GTSNPN and CDR2 SVGIG (reference sequence). Trimming shortened V by 3 bases and J by 5 bases, and 13 bases separated the two germline ends. The CDR3 loop spans 13 amino acids. The CDR3 nucleotides are TGTGCCTGGAGCTCCCAGGGCTATACTGAAGCTTTCTTT. As protein: CAWSSQGYTEAFF.

The rearrangement links TRBV5-1 to TRBJ1-1; D possibly corresponds to TRBD1 (6 bases). Germline CDR1 and CDR2: SGHRS and YFSETQ. CDR3 length equals 14 residues. The germline V and J ends were trimmed by 4 bases and 5 bases, with 15 bases remaining between them. The CDR3 DNA reads TGCGCCAGCAGCCCCAGGGGAGGGGATACTGAAGCTTTCTTT. Translating it yields CASSPRGGDTEAFF. Filled out from reference TRBV5-1 and TRBJ1-1, the complete variable domain reads KAGVTQTPRYLIKTRGQQVTLSCSPISGHRSVSWYQQTPGQGLQFLFEYFSETQRNKGNFPGRFSGRQFSNSRSEMNVSTLELGDSALYLCASSPRGGDTEAFFGQGTRLTVV.

V is TRBV5-1 and J is TRBJ1-5; 10 bases line up with TRBD1. In germline, CDR1 is SGHRS, CDR2 YFSETQ. Trimming took 4 bases from V and 7 from J; bases not matched to a gene: 8. The CDR3 loop spans 15 amino acids. The CDR3 DNA follows: TGCGCCAGCAGCCAAGGGACAGGGGCGGGCCAGCCCCAGCATTTT. Amino acid sequence: CASSQGTGAGQPQHF.

The V gene is TRBV7-9, the J gene TRBJ2-7, with a weak D call TRBD1 (5 bases). V was cut by 5 bases and J by 3 bases, with 14 bases left in between. CDR3 length: 14 residues. The V gene's germline CDR1 is SEHNR and CDR2 FQNEAQ (reference sequence). The CDR3 DNA follows: TGTGCCAGCAGCCTAGGCGGACATCTCTACGAGCAGTACTTC. This sequence encodes CASSLGGHLYEQYF.

This chain uses TRBV30 with TRBJ2-1; 7 bases are a match to TRBD2. CDR3 length: 17 amino acids. V was clipped by 3 bases and J by 0 bases; unmatched bases: 11. Germline CDR1 is GTSNPN and CDR2 is SVGIG (reference sequence). The chain's CDR3 is CAWRPRGEESSYNEQFF. The CDR3 bases are TGTGCCTGGAGACCCCGGGGGGAGGAGAGCTCCTACAATGAGCAGTTCTTC.

This clone was detected once. The CDR3 is CASSGRDSAGTIYF. The CDR3 region has the DNA TGCGCCAGCAGCGGCCGGGACAGCGCCGGGACCATATATTTT. V and J are TRBV5-1 and TRBJ1-3, with TRBD1 identical over 7 bases. The germline gives CDR1 SGHRS, CDR2 YFSETQ. The V and J ends lost 4 bases and 10 bases, in that order; junction bases with no gene match: 11. The CDR3 has 14 amino acids. Combining the CDR3 with reference TRBV5-1 and TRBJ1-3 gives the whole variable domain KAGVTQTPRYLIKTRGQQVTLSCSPISGHRSVSWYQQTPGQGLQFLFEYFSETQRNKGNFPGRFSGRQFSNSRSEMNVSTLELGDSALYLCASSGRDSAGTIYFGEGSWLTVV.

The CDR3 region has the DNA TGTGCCAGCAGTTACACGCTCGCGAGCACCGGGGAGCTGTTTTTT. This encodes CASSYTLASTGELFF. This chain uses TRBV6-5 with TRBJ2-2; D remains unclear. Germline V gene data show CDR1 as MNHEY and CDR2 as SVGAGI. V lost 2 bases and J lost 4, with 11 bases in between. The CDR3 totals 15 residues.

The chain uses TRBV6-5 and TRBJ2-2; D is ambiguous. Germline CDR1 reads MNHEY; CDR2 reads SVGAGI. V lost 0 bases to trimming and J lost 7 bases, with 9 bases between them. This CDR3 region has 14 residues. CDR3: CASSYSYGGGELFF. CDR3 DNA sequence: TGTGCCAGCAGTTACTCGTATGGCGGCGGGGAGCTGTTTTTT.

This chain uses TRBV6-4 with TRBJ1-5, with no clear D. Germline V gives CDR1 MRHNA, CDR2 SNTAGT. This CDR3 is 14 amino acids long. Trimming took 6 bases from V and 7 from J, leaving 16 bases between them. In DNA form, the CDR3 reads TGTGCCAGCAGCCTTACGGGTGATGACCAGCCCCAGCATTTT. Translating gives CASSLTGDDQPQHF.

The chain carries TRBV7-9 and TRBJ1-4, with TRBD1 matching over 7 bases. V was clipped by 5 bases and J by 0 bases; unmatched bases: 6. The CDR3 has 16 residues. Germline CDR1 is SEHNR and CDR2 is FQNEAQ (reference sequence). In nucleotides, the CDR3 is TGTGCCAGCAGCCTTACCAGGGGGGCAACTAATGAAAAACTGTTTTTT. This gives the protein CASSLTRGATNEKLFF.

This clone was observed a few times. The V gene is TRBV10-2, the J gene TRBJ2-3; TRBD2 aligns across 9 bases. The CDR3 totals 15 residues. J gave up 1 base and V 8 bases, and 7 bases lay outside the gene matches. The germline CDR1 and CDR2 sequences are WSHSY and SAAADI. This CDR3 reads CASRSGGYRTDTQYF. In DNA form, the CDR3 reads TGCGCCAGCCGTAGCGGGGGTTACCGCACAGATACGCAGTATTTT.